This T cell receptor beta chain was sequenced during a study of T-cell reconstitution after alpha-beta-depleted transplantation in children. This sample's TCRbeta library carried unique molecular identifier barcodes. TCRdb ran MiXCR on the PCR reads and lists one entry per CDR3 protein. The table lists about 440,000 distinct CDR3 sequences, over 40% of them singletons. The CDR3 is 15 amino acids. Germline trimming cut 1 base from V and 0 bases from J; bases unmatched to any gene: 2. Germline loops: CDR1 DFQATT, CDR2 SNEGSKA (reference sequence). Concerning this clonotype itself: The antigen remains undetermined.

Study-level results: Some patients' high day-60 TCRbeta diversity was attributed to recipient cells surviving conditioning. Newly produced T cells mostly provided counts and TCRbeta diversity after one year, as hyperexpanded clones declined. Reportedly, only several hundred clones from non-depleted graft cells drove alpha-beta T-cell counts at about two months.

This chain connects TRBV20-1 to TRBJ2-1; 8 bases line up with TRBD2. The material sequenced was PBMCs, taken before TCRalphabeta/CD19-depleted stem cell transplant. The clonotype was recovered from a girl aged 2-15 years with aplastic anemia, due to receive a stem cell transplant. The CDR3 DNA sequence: TGCAGTGCTAGAGCGGGGGGGAGCTCCTACAATGAGCAGTTCTTC. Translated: CSARAGGSSYNEQFF.